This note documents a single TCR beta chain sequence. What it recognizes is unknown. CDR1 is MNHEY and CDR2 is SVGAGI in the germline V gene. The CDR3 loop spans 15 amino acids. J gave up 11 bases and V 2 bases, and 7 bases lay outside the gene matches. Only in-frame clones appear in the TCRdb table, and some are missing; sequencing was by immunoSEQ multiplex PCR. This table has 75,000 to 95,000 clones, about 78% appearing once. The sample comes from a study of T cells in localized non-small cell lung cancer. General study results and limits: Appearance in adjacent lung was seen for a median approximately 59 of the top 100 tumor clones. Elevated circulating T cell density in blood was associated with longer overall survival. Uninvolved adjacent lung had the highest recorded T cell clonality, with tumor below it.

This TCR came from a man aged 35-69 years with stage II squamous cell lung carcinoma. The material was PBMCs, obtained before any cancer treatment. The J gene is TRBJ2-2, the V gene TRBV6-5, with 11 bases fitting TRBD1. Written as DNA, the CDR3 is TGTGCCAGCAGTTACGGCGGGACAGGGGGAAGAGAGCTGTTTTTT. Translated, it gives CASSYGGTGGRELFF.